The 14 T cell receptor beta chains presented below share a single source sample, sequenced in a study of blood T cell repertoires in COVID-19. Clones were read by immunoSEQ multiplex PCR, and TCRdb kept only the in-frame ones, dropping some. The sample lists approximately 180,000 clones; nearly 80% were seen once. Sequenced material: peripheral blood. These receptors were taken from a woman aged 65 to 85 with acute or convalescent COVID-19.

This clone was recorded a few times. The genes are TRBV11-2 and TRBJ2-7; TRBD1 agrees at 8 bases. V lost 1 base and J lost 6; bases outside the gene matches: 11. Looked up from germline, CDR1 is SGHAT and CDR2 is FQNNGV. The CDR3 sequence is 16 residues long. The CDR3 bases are TGTGCCAGCAGCTTAGGGCGGGGACAGGAGCCGGGCGAGCAGTACTTC. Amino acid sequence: CASSLGRGQEPGEQYF.

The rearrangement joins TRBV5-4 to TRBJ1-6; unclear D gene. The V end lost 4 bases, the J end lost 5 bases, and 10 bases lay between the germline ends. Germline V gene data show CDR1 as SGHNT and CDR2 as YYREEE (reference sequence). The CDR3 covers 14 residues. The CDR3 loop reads CASSTDGDNSPLHF. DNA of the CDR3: TGTGCCAGCAGCACGGACGGGGATAATTCACCCCTCCACTTT.

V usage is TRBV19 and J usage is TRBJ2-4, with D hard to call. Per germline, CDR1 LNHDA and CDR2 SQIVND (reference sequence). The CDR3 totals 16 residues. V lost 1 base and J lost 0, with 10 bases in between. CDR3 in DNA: TGTGCCAGTAGTATAGGTGGCAGACTAGCCAAAAACATTCAGTACTTC. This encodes CASSIGGRLAKNIQYF.

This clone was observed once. CDR3 sequence: CASSLWGRTGGPNNEQFF. The CDR3 DNA follows: TGTGCCAGCAGCTTATGGGGTCGGACGGGAGGACCTAACAATGAGCAGTTCTTC. V and J are TRBV7-9 and TRBJ2-1; 7 bases agree with TRBD2. V lost 2 bases and J lost 5; bases outside the gene matches: 15. The length of the CDR3 is 18 residues. Germline V gives CDR1 SEHNR, CDR2 FQNEAQ (reference sequence).

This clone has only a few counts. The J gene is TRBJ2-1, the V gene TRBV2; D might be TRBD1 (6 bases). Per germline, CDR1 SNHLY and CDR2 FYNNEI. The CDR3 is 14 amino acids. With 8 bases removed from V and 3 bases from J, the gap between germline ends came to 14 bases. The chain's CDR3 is CASSRDNLYNEQFF. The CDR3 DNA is TGTGCCAGCTCCCGGGACAATCTCTACAATGAGCAGTTCTTC.

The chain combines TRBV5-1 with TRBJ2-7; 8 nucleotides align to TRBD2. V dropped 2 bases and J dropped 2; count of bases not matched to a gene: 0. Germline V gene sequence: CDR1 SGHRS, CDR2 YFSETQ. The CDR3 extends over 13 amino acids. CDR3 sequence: CASSFSGTYEQYF. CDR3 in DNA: TGCGCCAGCAGCTTTAGCGGGACCTACGAGCAGTACTTC.

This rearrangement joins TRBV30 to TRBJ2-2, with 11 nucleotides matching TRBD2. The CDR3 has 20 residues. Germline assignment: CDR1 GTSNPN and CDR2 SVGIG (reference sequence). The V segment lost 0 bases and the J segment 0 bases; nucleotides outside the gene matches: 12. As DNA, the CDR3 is TGTGCCTGGAGTGTACTGGGACTAGCGGTCGTTAAGACGAACACCGGGGAGCTGTTTTTT. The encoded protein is CAWSVLGLAVVKTNTGELFF.

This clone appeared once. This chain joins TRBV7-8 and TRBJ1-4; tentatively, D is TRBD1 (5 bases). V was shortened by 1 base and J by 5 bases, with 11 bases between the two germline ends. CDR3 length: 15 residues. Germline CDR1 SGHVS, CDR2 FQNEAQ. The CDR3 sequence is CASSLDRGGNEKLFF. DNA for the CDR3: TGTGCCAGCAGCTTAGATCGGGGGGGAAATGAAAAACTGTTTTTT.

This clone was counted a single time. CDR3 nucleotides: TGTGCCTGGAGGGCAGGCTTCAATCAGCCCCAGCATTTT. Amino acids: CAWRAGFNQPQHF. The chain is built from TRBV30 and TRBJ1-5; D ambiguous. The germline gives CDR1 GTSNPN, CDR2 SVGIG (reference sequence). Trimming left V 3 bases short and J 3 bases short, with 9 bases between. The CDR3 extends over 13 amino acids.

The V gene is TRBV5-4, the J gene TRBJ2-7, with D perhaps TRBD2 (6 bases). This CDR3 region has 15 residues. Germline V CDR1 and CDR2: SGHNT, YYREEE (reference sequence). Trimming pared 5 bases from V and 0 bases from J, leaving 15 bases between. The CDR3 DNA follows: TGTGCCAGCAGTCCGGGACTCTCGAGCTCCTACGAGCAGTACTTC. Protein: CASSPGLSSSYEQYF.

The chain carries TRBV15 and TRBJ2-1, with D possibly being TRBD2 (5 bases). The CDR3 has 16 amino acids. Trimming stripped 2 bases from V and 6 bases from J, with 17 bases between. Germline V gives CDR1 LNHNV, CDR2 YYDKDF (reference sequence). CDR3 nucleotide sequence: TGTGCCACCAGCAGACTGACTACATCGTCGGGCAATGAGCAGTTCTTC. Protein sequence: CATSRLTTSSGNEQFF.

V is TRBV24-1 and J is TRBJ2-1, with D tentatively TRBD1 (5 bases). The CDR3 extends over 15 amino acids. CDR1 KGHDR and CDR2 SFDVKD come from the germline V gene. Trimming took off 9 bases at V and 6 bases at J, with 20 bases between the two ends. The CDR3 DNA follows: TGTGCCACCCGTGGCCACAGGTTATACGTCAATGAGCAGTTCTTC. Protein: CATRGHRLYVNEQFF.

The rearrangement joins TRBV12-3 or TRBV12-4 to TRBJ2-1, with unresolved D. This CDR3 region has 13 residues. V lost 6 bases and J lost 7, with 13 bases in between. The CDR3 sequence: CASSLTTSNEQFF. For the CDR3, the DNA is TGTGCCAGCAGCCTAACTACATCAAATGAGCAGTTCTTC.

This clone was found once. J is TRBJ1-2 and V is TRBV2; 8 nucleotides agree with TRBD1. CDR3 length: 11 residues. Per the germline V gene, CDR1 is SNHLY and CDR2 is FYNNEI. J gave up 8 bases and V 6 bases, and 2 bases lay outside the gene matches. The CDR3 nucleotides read TGTGCCAGCAGGACAGGGGACGGCTACACCTTC. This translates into CASRTGDGYTF. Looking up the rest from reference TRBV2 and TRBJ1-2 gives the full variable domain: EPEVTQTPSHQVTQMGQEVILRCVPISNHLYFYWYRQILGQKVEFLVSFYNNEISEKSEIFDDQFSVERPDGSNFTLKIRSTKLEDSAMYFCASRTGDGYTFGSGTRLTVV.